This TCR beta chain was sequenced during a study of OX40 agonist ivuxolimab in advanced cancers. Study background: Patients assigned to dose escalation were diagnosed with hepatocellular carcinoma, melanoma, renal cell or head and neck cancer.

V lost 8 bases and J lost 8, with 24 bases in between. Germline loops: CDR1 MGHDK, CDR2 SYGVNS. This CDR3 is built from 16 residues. Findings and caveats of the study: Low normalized T-cell clonal expansion also characterized some of the nonresponders. There were, on average, more expanded clones in CD8+ T cells than in CD4+.

Remarks on this clone: Its antigen is not identified.

The data were produced by immunoSEQ multiplex PCR, yet TCRdb's version contains in-frame clones alone and is incomplete. Seen here are approximately 62,000 clones, roughly 92% observed once, and the top ten hold around an eighth. The sample in question was CD4+ or CD8+ T cells sorted from blood, obtained in a trial of the OX40 agonist ivuxolimab. The sequence came from an adult with an advanced solid tumor such as melanoma, head and neck, liver or kidney cancer. J is TRBJ2-2 and V is TRBV25-1; possibly TRBD1 or TRBD2 for D (5 bases each). CDR3 bases: TGTGCCAGCGGAACGGGGATGCTTGAAGGGGCTGGGGAGCTGTTTTTT. It specifies CASGTGMLEGAGELFF.